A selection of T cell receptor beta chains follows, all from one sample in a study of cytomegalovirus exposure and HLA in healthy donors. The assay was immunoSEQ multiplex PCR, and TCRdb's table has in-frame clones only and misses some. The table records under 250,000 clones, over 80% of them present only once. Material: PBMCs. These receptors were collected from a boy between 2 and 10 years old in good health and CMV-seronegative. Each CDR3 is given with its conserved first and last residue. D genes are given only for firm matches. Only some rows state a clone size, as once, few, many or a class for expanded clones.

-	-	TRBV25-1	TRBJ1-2	TGTGCCAGCTTCCAGGGCCCGGCCAATGGCTACACCTTC	CASFQGPANGYTF
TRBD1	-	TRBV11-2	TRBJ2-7	TGTGCCAGCAGCCCACGACGGACAGGGGGCGGCTACGAGCAGTACTTC	CASSPRRTGGGYEQYF
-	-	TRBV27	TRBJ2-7	TGTGCCAGCAGTTTAACAGGCAGGGGCGACGAGCAGTACTTC	CASSLTGRGDEQYF
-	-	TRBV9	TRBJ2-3	TGTGCCAGCAGCTCCCGATTCCCCCTAGAGGGATTTACAGATACGCAGTATTTT	CASSSRFPLEGFTDTQYF
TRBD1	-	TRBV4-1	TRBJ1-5	TGCGCCAGCAGCCAGGTGACAGGGGGCCCACATAGGCCCCAGCATTTT	CASSQVTGGPHRPQHF
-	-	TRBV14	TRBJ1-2	TGTGCCAGCAGCCAAGACAGGCACTATGGCTACACCTTC	CASSQDRHYGYTF
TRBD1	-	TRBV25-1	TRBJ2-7	TGTGCCAGCAGTATCCGACAGGGAAGCAACGAGCAGTACTTC	CASSIRQGSNEQYF
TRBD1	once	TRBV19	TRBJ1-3	TGTGCCAGTAGTACTGGGACAGTCTCTGGAAACACCATATATTTT	CASSTGTVSGNTIYF
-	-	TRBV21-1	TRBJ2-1	TGTGCCAGCAGCAAAGTCACACGGCCGGGACAGGGGCCGCACTCCTACAATGAGCAGTTCTTC	CASSKVTRPGQGPHSYNEQFF
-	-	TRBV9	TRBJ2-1	TGTGCCAGCAGCGTATCGGGTTCGGGGAATGAGCAGTTCTTC	CASSVSGSGNEQFF
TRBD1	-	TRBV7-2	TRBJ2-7	TGTGCCAGCAGGGGGGCACAGGGGCCTGACTTCTACGAGCAGTACTTC	CASRGAQGPDFYEQYF
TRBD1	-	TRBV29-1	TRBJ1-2	TGCAGCGTTGTGGATATGGACAGGGGACAATCTAACTATGGCTACACCTTC	CSVVDMDRGQSNYGYTF
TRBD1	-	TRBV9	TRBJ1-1	TGTGCCAGCAGCGTCAGGGGGCACGCCACTGAAGCTTTCTTT	CASSVRGHATEAFF
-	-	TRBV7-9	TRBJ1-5	TGTGCCAGCAGCTTAGAGGGAGCAAATCAGCCCCAGCATTTT	CASSLEGANQPQHF
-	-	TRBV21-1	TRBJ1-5	TGTGCCAGCAGCAAAACCCGGACAGGGGGCGGTCAGCCCCAGCATTTT	CASSKTRTGGGQPQHF
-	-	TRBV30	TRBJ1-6	TGTGCCTGGAGTCACCCGCAGGGGCCTAATTCACCCCTCCACTTT	CAWSHPQGPNSPLHF
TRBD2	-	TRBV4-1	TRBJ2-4	TGCGCCAGCAGCCCGGGACTAGCGGGGGGGCAGGGCAAAAACATTCAGTACTTC	CASSPGLAGGQGKNIQYF
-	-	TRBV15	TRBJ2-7	TGTGCCACCAGCAGTACCCAGGGTTTAATAGGTAGCTACGAGCAGTACTTC	CATSSTQGLIGSYEQYF
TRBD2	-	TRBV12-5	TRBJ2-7	TGTGCTAGTGGTTTGTCTTCCGGGCTAGCGGGAGGCGCTGCCTACGAGCAGTACTTC	CASGLSSGLAGGAAYEQYF
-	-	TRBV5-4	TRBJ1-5	TGTGCCAGCAGCTTGGCACCAGGGGAAGATCAGCCCCAGCATTTT	CASSLAPGEDQPQHF
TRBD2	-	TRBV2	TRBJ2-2	TGTGCCAGCAGTACTGGACTAGCGGGAGACACCGGGGAGCTGTTTTTT	CASSTGLAGDTGELFF
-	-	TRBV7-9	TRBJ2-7	TGTGCCAGCAGCTTATATTCCTCCTACGAGCAGTACTTC	CASSLYSSYEQYF
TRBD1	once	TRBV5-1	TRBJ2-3	TGCGCCAGCAGGGGGACAGGGGGCTTAGATACGCAGTATTTT	CASRGTGGLDTQYF
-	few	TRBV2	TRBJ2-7	TGTGCCAGCAGACCCGACAGAAGCTCCTACGAGCAGTACTTC	CASRPDRSSYEQYF
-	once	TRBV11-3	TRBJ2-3	TGTGCCAGCAGCCGACAGGAGAACACAGATACGCAGTATTTT	CASSRQENTDTQYF
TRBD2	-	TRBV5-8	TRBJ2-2	TGTGCCAGCAGCTCCCTGCGGGAGGGCACCGGGGAGCTGTTTTTT	CASSSLREGTGELFF
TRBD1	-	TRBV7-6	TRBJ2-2	TGTGCCAGCAGCTTAGGGCCCTACTACAGGGGGCAGAACACCGGGGAGCTGTTTTTT	CASSLGPYYRGQNTGELFF
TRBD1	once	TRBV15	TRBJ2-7	TGTGCCACCAGCAGAGATCGGGGAACAGGTGGACAGGGGGTGCCCTACGAGCAGTACTTC	CATSRDRGTGGQGVPYEQYF
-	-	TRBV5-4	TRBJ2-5	TGTGCCAGCAGCGGAGTAAGGGAGACCCAGTACTTC	CASSGVRETQYF